This T cell receptor (beta chain) was captured in a study of regulatory T cells in long-lasting Graves disease. Across the whole study: More than 5 years of antithyroid drugs with positive TSH receptor antibodies defined persistent Graves' disease.

According to the study, TCR beta libraries were built with iRepertoire HTBI primers and CDR3-region Arm-PCR. A single record per CDR3 protein comes from TCRdb applying MiXCR to the multiplex PCR reads. The sample holds about 450,000 distinct CDR3 sequences; about a quarter are singletons and the top ten take around 26%. This clonotype was seen more than once but under ten times. This CDR3 has 13 amino acids. In germline, CDR1 is GTSNPN, CDR2 SVGIG (reference sequence). V gave up 2 bases and J gave up 2 bases, with 6 bases separating them. This sample's time point: persistent/refractory GD, antithyroid drugs over 5 years with positive TRAb. Extracted PBMC RNA gave rise to the TCR library.

Source: peripheral blood mononuclear cells (PBMCs), taken when the disease was refractory, from a patient treated with antithyroid drugs. The chain recombines TRBV30 with TRBJ1-4; D unclear. The receptor comes from a female donor with Graves disease. CDR3 amino acids: CAWSQDTNEKLFF. CDR3 DNA sequence: TGTGCCTGGAGTCAGGATACTAATGAAAAACTGTTTTTT.